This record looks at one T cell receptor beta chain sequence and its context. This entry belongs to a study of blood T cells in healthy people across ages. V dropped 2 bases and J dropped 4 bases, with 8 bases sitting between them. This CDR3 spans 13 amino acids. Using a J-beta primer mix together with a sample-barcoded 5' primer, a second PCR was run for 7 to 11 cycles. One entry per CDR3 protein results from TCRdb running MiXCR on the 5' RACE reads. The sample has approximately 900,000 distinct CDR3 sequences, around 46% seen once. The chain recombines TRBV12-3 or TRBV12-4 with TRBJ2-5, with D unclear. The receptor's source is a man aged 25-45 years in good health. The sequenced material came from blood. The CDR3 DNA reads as TGTGCCAGCAGTTTATCGAGCGCAGAGACCCAGTACTTC. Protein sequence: CASSLSSAETQYF.